A selection of T cell receptor beta chains follows, all from one sample in a study of blood T cells in healthy people across ages. TCRdb reprocessed the 5' RACE reads via MiXCR and lists one record per CDR3 protein. Here the sample spans some 730,000 distinct CDR3 sequences, approximately 21% being singletons. Sample: blood. The receptors derive from a man between 65 and 79 years old in good health. The CDR3 runs from the conserved cysteine through the conserved F or W. Fields, in order: clone size, J gene, D gene, V gene, CDR3 protein, CDR3 DNA. The D gene is left open where the match is weak. Expanded clones are given a class, and other clones once, few, many or no size at all.

abundance: few
j_gene: TRBJ1-2
d_gene: -
v_gene: TRBV21-1
CDR3aa: CASHPPKGNYGYTF
CDR3nt: TGTGCCAGTCACCCCCCAAAGGGGAACTATGGCTACACCTTC

abundance: -
j_gene: TRBJ2-7
d_gene: -
v_gene: TRBV6-1
CDR3aa: CASSDSPPGREQYF
CDR3nt: TGTGCCAGCAGTGATTCACCACCGGGCCGGGAGCAGTACTTC

abundance: -
j_gene: TRBJ2-5
d_gene: -
v_gene: TRBV21-1
CDR3aa: CASSTTKGREETQYF
CDR3nt: TGTGCCAGCAGCACCACCAAAGGAAGGGAAGAGACCCAGTACTTC

abundance: -
j_gene: TRBJ1-2
d_gene: TRBD1
v_gene: TRBV29-1
CDR3aa: CSVEGFTGAVSGYTF
CDR3nt: TGCAGCGTTGAAGGGTTCACAGGGGCAGTCAGCGGCTACACCTTC

abundance: -
j_gene: TRBJ2-3
d_gene: TRBD1
v_gene: TRBV11-1
CDR3aa: CASKPGQPPTDTQYF
CDR3nt: TGTGCCAGCAAGCCGGGACAGCCACCCACAGATACGCAGTATTTT

abundance: -
j_gene: TRBJ2-3
d_gene: TRBD1
v_gene: TRBV24-1
CDR3aa: CATTKTGDNTDTQYF
CDR3nt: TGTGCCACCACAAAGACAGGGGACAACACAGATACGCAGTATTTT

abundance: few
j_gene: TRBJ2-2
d_gene: TRBD2
v_gene: TRBV20-1
CDR3aa: CSARTSGRGNTGELFF
CDR3nt: TGCAGTGCTCGGACTAGCGGGAGAGGAAACACCGGGGAGCTGTTTTTT

abundance: -
j_gene: TRBJ2-1
d_gene: TRBD2
v_gene: TRBV29-1
CDR3aa: CSVSGGEDEQFF
CDR3nt: TGCAGCGTAAGCGGGGGGGAGGATGAGCAGTTCTTC

abundance: few
j_gene: TRBJ2-1
d_gene: TRBD1
v_gene: TRBV4-1
CDR3aa: CAGRRDRVSYNEQFF
CDR3nt: TGCGCCGGTCGGAGAGACAGGGTCTCCTACAATGAGCAGTTCTTC

abundance: few
j_gene: TRBJ1-2
d_gene: -
v_gene: TRBV3-1
CDR3aa: CASSLITRDGYTF
CDR3nt: TGTGCCAGCAGCCTTATAACCAGGGATGGCTACACCTTC

abundance: few
j_gene: TRBJ1-4
d_gene: -
v_gene: TRBV20-1
CDR3aa: CSAQPRSPRNEKLFF
CDR3nt: TGCAGTGCTCAACCCCGGAGCCCTCGAAATGAAAAACTGTTTTTT

abundance: -
j_gene: TRBJ1-1
d_gene: -
v_gene: TRBV12-3/TRBV12-4
CDR3aa: CASRLGGLTEAFF
CDR3nt: TGTGCCAGCCGCCTAGGGGGGTTGACTGAAGCTTTCTTT

abundance: few
j_gene: TRBJ2-3
d_gene: TRBD2
v_gene: TRBV14
CDR3aa: CASSQEVAGLGTDTQYF
CDR3nt: TGTGCCAGCAGCCAAGAGGTAGCGGGGCTCGGCACAGATACGCAGTATTTT

abundance: few
j_gene: TRBJ2-7
d_gene: TRBD2
v_gene: TRBV12-3/TRBV12-4
CDR3aa: CASSWTSGTYEQYF
CDR3nt: TGTGCCAGCAGTTGGACTAGCGGGACTTACGAGCAGTACTTC

abundance: -
j_gene: TRBJ2-4
d_gene: -
v_gene: TRBV6-1
CDR3aa: CASSRTASLAKNIQYF
CDR3nt: TGTGCCAGCAGCCGGACAGCGAGCCTAGCCAAAAACATTCAGTACTTC

abundance: many
j_gene: TRBJ1-5
d_gene: -
v_gene: TRBV21-1
CDR3aa: CASSRSTRSNQPQHF
CDR3nt: TGTGCCAGCAGCAGGTCGACCCGATCGAATCAGCCCCAGCATTTT

abundance: -
j_gene: TRBJ2-5
d_gene: -
v_gene: TRBV2
CDR3aa: CASEATNMRETQYF
CDR3nt: TGTGCCAGCGAGGCAACCAACATGAGGGAGACCCAGTACTTC

abundance: -
j_gene: TRBJ2-3
d_gene: -
v_gene: TRBV12-3/TRBV12-4
CDR3aa: CASSFDRGRADTQYF
CDR3nt: TGTGCCAGCAGTTTTGACAGAGGGAGAGCAGATACGCAGTATTTT

abundance: -
j_gene: TRBJ2-3
d_gene: TRBD1
v_gene: TRBV14
CDR3aa: CASSLFRGTGDGDTQYF
CDR3nt: TGTGCCAGCAGCCTATTTCGCGGGACAGGGGATGGAGATACGCAGTATTTT

abundance: -
j_gene: TRBJ2-7
d_gene: -
v_gene: TRBV20-1
CDR3aa: CSAGQYRDSYEQYF
CDR3nt: TGCAGTGCGGGGCAGTACAGGGACTCCTACGAGCAGTACTTC